Below, 31 T cell receptor beta chains from the same sample are listed, as sequenced in a study of T cell responses to AZD1222 COVID-19 vaccine. Clones were sequenced by immunoSEQ multiplex PCR, and TCRdb holds only the in-frame ones, with some missing. Of 130,000 or so clones in the sample, 70% to 90% were seen once. The specimen comprised peripheral blood, sampled 28 days after the second AZD1222 dose. The receptors were sampled from an adult who received the AZD1222 COVID-19 vaccine.

This chain joins TRBV27 and TRBJ1-4; D remains ambiguous. V dropped 6 bases and J dropped 8 bases, with 19 bases sitting between them. The germline CDR1 and CDR2 sequences are MNHEY and SMNVEV (reference sequence). The CDR3 loop spans 15 amino acids. The DNA for the CDR3 is TGTGCCAGCAGCCCTTTAATGGGGAATTACGAAAAACTGTTTTTT. Its protein is CASSPLMGNYEKLFF.

This chain links TRBV20-1 with TRBJ1-2, with D possibly TRBD1 on 6 matching bases. Trimming pared 5 bases from V and 7 bases from J, leaving 11 bases between. The germline V gene has CDR1 DFQATT and CDR2 SNEGSKA (reference sequence). This CDR3 is 11 amino acids long. CDR3 region: CSAPGAVGYTF. CDR3 DNA sequence: TGCAGTGCTCCAGGGGCGGTTGGCTACACCTTC.

The V gene is TRBV3-1 (or the pseudogene TRBV3-2), the J gene TRBJ1-1, with 7 positions matching TRBD1. The length of the CDR3 is 16 residues. Trimming removed 3 bases from V and 0 bases from J; junction bases left unmatched: 7. CDR1 and CDR2 (germline): LGHDT, YNNKEL (reference sequence). CDR3 in DNA: TGTGCCAGCAGCCAGGGGACAGCAGCCCTGAACACTGAAGCTTTCTTT. Translation gives CASSQGTAALNTEAFF.

The V gene is TRBV5-1, the J gene TRBJ1-2; D is uncertain. V was trimmed by 4 bases and J by 0 bases, leaving 7 bases between them. CDR1 is SGHRS, CDR2 YFSETQ, per germline. The CDR3 covers 13 residues. The CDR3: CASSQETNYGYTF. In DNA, the CDR3 is TGCGCCAGCAGCCAGGAAACTAACTATGGCTACACCTTC.

The chain links TRBV5-1 to TRBJ1-3; no clear D. Germline-derived CDR1 and CDR2 are SGHRS and YFSETQ. The CDR3 has 15 amino acids. V was trimmed by 3 bases and J by 0 bases, leaving 10 bases between them. The CDR3 DNA is TGCGCCAGCAGCTCCCAGACGAGCTCTGGAAACACCATATATTTT. Protein: CASSSQTSSGNTIYF.

The chain carries TRBV19 and TRBJ2-5; unclear D gene. This CDR3 comprises 13 residues. V gave up 0 bases and J gave up 5 bases, with 7 bases separating them. Germline loops: CDR1 LNHDA, CDR2 SQIVND (reference sequence). The DNA for the CDR3 is TGTGCCAGTAGTATAGACTGGAGCGAGACCCAGTACTTC. Residues: CASSIDWSETQYF.

V and J are TRBV7-3 and TRBJ2-1, with 8 bases fitting TRBD2. CDR1 and CDR2 (germline): SGHTA, FQGTGA. The length of the CDR3 is 16 residues. V lost 4 bases to trimming and J lost 2 bases; unmatched junction nucleotides: 7. The CDR3 here is CASSSGGGTTYNEQFF. DNA for the CDR3: TGTGCCAGCAGCTCCGGGGGGGGCACAACCTACAATGAGCAGTTCTTC.

The chain is built from TRBV18 and TRBJ2-1; D may be TRBD2 (6 bases). CDR1 and CDR2 (germline): KGHSH, LQKENI. The CDR3 extends over 17 amino acids. Trimming left V 2 bases short and J 4 bases short, with 18 bases between. The CDR3 coding sequence is TGTGCCAGCTCACCAGGGGAAATAGCGGCCTTTTACAATGAGCAGTTCTTC. Protein: CASSPGEIAAFYNEQFF.

The rearrangement links TRBV9 to TRBJ2-1, with a tentative D call TRBD2 (5 bases). V dropped 0 bases and J dropped 7 bases, with 5 bases sitting between them. The CDR3 sequence is 12 residues long. Germline CDR1 SGDLS, CDR2 YYNGEE. CDR3 bases: TGTGCCAGCAGCGTAGCGGGAAATGAGCAGTTCTTC. Protein sequence: CASSVAGNEQFF.

V gene TRBV23-1 combines with J gene TRBJ1-2; D call uncertain. TRBV23-1 is an ORF; its function is uncertain. Trimming pared 7 bases from V and 4 bases from J, leaving 19 bases between. This CDR3 region has 15 residues. In DNA form, the CDR3 reads TGCGCCAGCAACCCACCGGGAGACAACTTCTATGGCTACACCTTC. Translation gives CASNPPGDNFYGYTF.

The chain links TRBV7-6 to TRBJ2-7, with TRBD2 identical over 8 bases. Germline trimming cut 1 base from V and 9 bases from J; bases unmatched to any gene: 11. There are 15 residues in the CDR3. In germline, CDR1 is SGHVS, CDR2 FNYEAQ. The CDR3 protein is CASSLGDSGATGQYF. DNA for the CDR3: TGTGCCAGCAGCTTAGGTGATAGCGGGGCCACCGGGCAGTACTTC.

The rearrangement links TRBV7-8 to TRBJ2-7; D remains ambiguous. Trimming shortened V by 4 bases and J by 6 bases, and 7 bases separated the two germline ends. CDR1 is SGHVS, CDR2 FQNEAQ, per germline. This CDR3 has 11 residues. The chain's CDR3 is CASSSLSEQYF. CDR3 coding DNA: TGTGCCAGCAGCTCGCTTAGCGAGCAGTACTTC.

The chain combines TRBV6-5 with TRBJ1-1, with TRBD1 as a possible D gene (6 bases). Trimming removed 6 bases at V and 5 bases at J, with 16 bases between. This CDR3 has 14 amino acids. CDR1 is MNHEY, CDR2 SVGAGI, per germline. CDR3 loop: CASRKDRGSTEAFF. In nucleotides, the CDR3 is TGTGCCAGCAGGAAGGACAGAGGGTCGACTGAAGCTTTCTTT.

This chain links TRBV7-2 with TRBJ1-1; no definite D call. V lost 4 bases to trimming and J lost 5 bases, with 8 bases between them. This CDR3 spans 12 amino acids. Germline V gives CDR1 SGHTA, CDR2 FQGNSA. As DNA, the CDR3 is TGTGCCAGCAGCTCCCCGGGAACTGAAGCTTTCTTT. Amino acids: CASSSPGTEAFF.

This clone was counted once. The germline gene is not matched at one end of the junction; a read error may be the cause. The genes are TRBV29-1 and TRBJ1-1; 9 bases are shared with TRBD1. There are 15 residues in the CDR3. Germline CDR1 reads SQVTM; CDR2 reads ANQGSEA. Here the CDR3 reads CSVEGTGIMNTEAFF. CDR3 nucleotide sequence: TGCAGCGTCGAAGGGACAGGGATCATGAACACTGAAGCTTTCTTT.

The rearrangement joins TRBV21-1 to TRBJ1-2; the table's TRBD1 call for D was not verified on the DNA. TRBV21-1 is shown as a pseudogene. There are 15 residues in the CDR3. The CDR3 is CASSKGTGGDYGYTF. The CDR3 DNA reads as TGTGCCAGCAGCAAAGGGACAGGGGGCGACTATGGCTACACCTTC.

The rearrangement joins TRBV6-2 or TRBV6-3 to TRBJ1-5; D call uncertain. From germline, CDR1 is MNHEY and CDR2 SVGEGT. This CDR3 has 13 amino acids. Trimming pared 0 bases from V and 7 bases from J, leaving 7 bases between. The CDR3 protein is CASSYSGIQPQHF. For the CDR3, the DNA is TGTGCCAGCAGTTACTCGGGAATACAGCCCCAGCATTTT.

The V gene is TRBV5-1, the J gene TRBJ1-6; TRBD1 matches 8 bases. Germline assignment: CDR1 SGHRS and CDR2 YFSETQ. This CDR3 is built from 15 residues. The ends lost 0 bases at V and 7 bases at J; junction bases unmatched: 3. The chain's CDR3 is CASSLEGDRNSPLHF. The DNA for the CDR3 is TGCGCCAGCAGCTTGGAGGGGGACAGGAATTCACCCCTCCACTTT.

The chain carries TRBV6-5 and TRBJ2-7; D call uncertain. Germline V gene lookup returns CDR1 MNHEY and CDR2 SVGAGI. The ends were cut back, 2 bases at V and 5 bases at J, with 16 bases in the middle. The CDR3 loop spans 15 amino acids. The CDR3 nucleotides are TGTGCCAGCAGTTACGGCCTTGTGGGTAGTCACGAGCAGTACTTC. It specifies CASSYGLVGSHEQYF.

DNA of the CDR3: TGTGCCAGCAGCGCGGGACTAGCGGGGGTCACAGATACGCAGTATTTT. It specifies CASSAGLAGVTDTQYF. The chain uses TRBV5-4 and TRBJ2-3, with 14 bases matching TRBD2. The CDR3 is 16 residues long. CDR1 is SGHNT and CDR2 is YYREEE in the germline V gene (reference sequence). V dropped 4 bases and J dropped 2; count of bases not matched to a gene: 3.

V usage is TRBV19 and J usage is TRBJ1-5; no firm D call. The V end lost 5 bases, the J end lost 4 bases, and 9 bases lay between the germline ends. This CDR3 is built from 13 residues. Germline lookup yields CDR1 LNHDA and CDR2 SQIVND (reference sequence). CDR3 DNA: TGTGCCAGTAGTGTCAGTTTAAATCAGCCCCAGCATTTT. As protein: CASSVSLNQPQHF.

J is TRBJ1-1 and V is TRBV6-5, with 7 nucleotides matching TRBD1. J was trimmed by 10 bases and V by 8 bases; bases with no gene match: 10. The CDR3 extends over 12 amino acids. Looked up from germline, CDR1 is MNHEY and CDR2 is SVGAGI. CDR3 amino acids: CASGQWDSGAFF. The CDR3 DNA is TGTGCCAGCGGCCAATGGGACAGTGGAGCTTTCTTT.

This clone occurred a few times. This may be a read error, as it is one base from a much larger clone. V gene TRBV7-2 combines with J gene TRBJ1-6; D is unclear. This CDR3 is 14 amino acids long. The V gene lost 1 base and the J gene lost 6 bases, with 7 bases spanning the gap. Germline CDR1 and CDR2: SGHTA and FQGNSA. The chain's CDR3 is CASSLVEGNSPLHF. The CDR3 DNA follows: TGTGCCAGCAGCTTAGTCGAGGGTAATTCACCCCTCCACTTT.

V gene TRBV18 combines with J gene TRBJ1-2; 7 bases match TRBD1. From germline, CDR1 is KGHSH and CDR2 LQKENI. The CDR3 runs to 14 residues. Losses at the gene ends were 5 bases for V and 2 bases for J; bases not matched to a gene: 5. CDR3 loop: CASSAGTANYGYTF. The DNA of the CDR3 is TGTGCCAGCTCAGCCGGGACAGCAAACTATGGCTACACCTTC.

The V and J genes are TRBV10-1 and TRBJ1-5; 11 bases match TRBD1. In germline, CDR1 is WNHNN, CDR2 SYGVQD (reference sequence). The length of the CDR3 is 15 residues. V shed 0 bases and J 7 bases; nucleotides not matched to a gene: 2. The chain's CDR3 is CASSESGTGGQPQHF. In DNA, the CDR3 is TGCGCCAGCAGTGAGTCTGGGACAGGGGGACAGCCCCAGCATTTT.

This chain links TRBV5-4 with TRBJ2-3, with 9 bases fitting TRBD2. The V and J ends lost 4 bases and 0 bases, in that order; junction bases with no gene match: 6. Germline lookup yields CDR1 SGHNT and CDR2 YYREEE (reference sequence). CDR3 size: 16 residues. This chain's CDR3 is CASSGGGVSSTDTQYF. DNA of the CDR3: TGTGCCAGCAGCGGCGGGGGGGTGTCTAGCACAGATACGCAGTATTTT. Filled out from reference TRBV5-4 and TRBJ2-3, the complete variable domain reads ETGVTQSPTHLIKTRGQQVTLRCSSQSGHNTVSWYQQALGQGPQFIFQYYREEENGRGNFPPRFSGLQFPNYSSELNVNALELDDSALYLCASSGGGVSSTDTQYFGPGTRLTVL.

This chain joins TRBV18 and TRBJ1-2; D perhaps matches TRBD1 (5 bases). The length of the CDR3 is 13 residues. Looked up from germline, CDR1 is KGHSH and CDR2 is LQKENI. V was clipped by 3 bases and J by 6 bases, with 11 bases between them. In DNA, the CDR3 is TGTGCCAGCTCACCGCCGGGGCAACATGGCTACACCTTC. This sequence encodes CASSPPGQHGYTF. The full variable domain, in which reference TRBV18 and TRBJ1-2 provide the parts outside the CDR3, is NAGVMQNPRHLVRRRGQEARLRCSPMKGHSHVYWYRQLPEEGLKFMVYLQKENIIDESGMPKERFSAEFPKEGPSILRIQQVVRGDSAAYFCASSPPGQHGYTFGSGTRLTVV.

The chain is built from TRBV6-5 and TRBJ2-1; 7 bases agree with TRBD2. Germline trimming cut 6 bases from V and 9 bases from J; bases unmatched to any gene: 14. CDR1 and CDR2 (germline): MNHEY, SVGAGI. This CDR3 is 15 amino acids long. CDR3: CASSLIWRENGEQFF. The CDR3 coding sequence is TGTGCCAGCAGCCTTATCTGGCGGGAGAACGGTGAGCAGTTCTTC.

The chain carries TRBV18 and TRBJ1-6; TRBD1 is a possible D gene (6 bases). Germline-derived CDR1 and CDR2 are KGHSH and LQKENI. Trimming removed 2 bases at V and 6 bases at J, with 11 bases between. The CDR3 contains 15 residues. This CDR3 is CASSPSGAINSPLHF. The DNA for the CDR3 is TGTGCCAGCTCACCATCAGGGGCGATTAATTCACCCCTCCACTTT.

V gene TRBV6-5 combines with J gene TRBJ1-5; 8 bases match TRBD1. V lost 5 bases, J lost 5 bases, and 8 bases stayed unmatched. The CDR3 totals 15 residues. Germline V gives CDR1 MNHEY, CDR2 SVGAGI. The CDR3 spells CASSLQGAKDQPQHF. CDR3 bases: TGTGCCAGCAGTCTCCAGGGGGCGAAGGATCAGCCCCAGCATTTT.

The CDR3, as DNA: TGTGCCAGCAGCGACCAGGGGGAAAAACTGTTTTTT. Translation gives CASSDQGEKLFF. This rearrangement joins TRBV7-9 to TRBJ1-4; tentative D call: TRBD1 (6 bases). There are 12 residues in the CDR3. Germline loops: CDR1 SEHNR, CDR2 FQNEAQ (reference sequence). V lost 5 bases and J lost 8, with 9 bases in between.